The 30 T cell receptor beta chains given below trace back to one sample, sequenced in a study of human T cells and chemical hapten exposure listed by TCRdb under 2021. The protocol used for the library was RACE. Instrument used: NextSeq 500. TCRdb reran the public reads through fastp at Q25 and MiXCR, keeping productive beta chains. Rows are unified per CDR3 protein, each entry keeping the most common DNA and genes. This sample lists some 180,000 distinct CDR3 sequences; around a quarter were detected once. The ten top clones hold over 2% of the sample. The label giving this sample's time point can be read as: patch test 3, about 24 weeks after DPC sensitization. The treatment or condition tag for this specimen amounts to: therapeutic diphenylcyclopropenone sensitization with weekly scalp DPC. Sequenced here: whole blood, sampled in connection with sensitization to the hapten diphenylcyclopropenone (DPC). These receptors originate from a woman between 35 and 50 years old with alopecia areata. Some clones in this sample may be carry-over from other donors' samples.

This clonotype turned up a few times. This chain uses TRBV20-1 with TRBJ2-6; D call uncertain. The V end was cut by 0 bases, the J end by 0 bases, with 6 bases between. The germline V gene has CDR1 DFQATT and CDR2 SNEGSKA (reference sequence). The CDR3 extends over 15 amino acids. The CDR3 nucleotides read TGCAGTGCTAGAGATCACCTCTCTGGGGCCAACGTCCTGACTTTC. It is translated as CSARDHLSGANVLTF.

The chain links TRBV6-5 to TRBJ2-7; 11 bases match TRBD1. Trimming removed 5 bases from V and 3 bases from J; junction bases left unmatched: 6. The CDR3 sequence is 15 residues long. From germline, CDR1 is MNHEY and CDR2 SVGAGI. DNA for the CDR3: TGTGCCAGCAGTAGGACAGGGGGCGCCCTCTACGAGCAGTACTTC. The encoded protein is CASSRTGGALYEQYF.

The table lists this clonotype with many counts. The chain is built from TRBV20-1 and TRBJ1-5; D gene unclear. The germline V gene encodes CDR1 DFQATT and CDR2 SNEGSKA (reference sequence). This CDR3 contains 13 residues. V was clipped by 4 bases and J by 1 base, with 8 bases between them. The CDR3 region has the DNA TGCAGTGCTAAAAGCGTAAGCAATCAGCCCCAGCATTTT. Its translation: CSAKSVSNQPQHF.

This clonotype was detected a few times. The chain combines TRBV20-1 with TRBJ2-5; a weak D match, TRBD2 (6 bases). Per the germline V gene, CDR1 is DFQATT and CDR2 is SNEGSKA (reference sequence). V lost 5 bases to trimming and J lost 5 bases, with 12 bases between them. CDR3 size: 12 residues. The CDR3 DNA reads TGCAGTGCTCCTGGGAGGACGGAGACCCAGTACTTC. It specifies CSAPGRTETQYF.

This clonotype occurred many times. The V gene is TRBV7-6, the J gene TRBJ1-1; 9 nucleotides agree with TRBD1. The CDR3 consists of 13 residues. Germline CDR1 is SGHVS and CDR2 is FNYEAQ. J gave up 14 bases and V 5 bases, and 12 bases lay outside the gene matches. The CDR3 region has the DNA TGTGCCAGCAGCCTCAGCGGACAGGGGAAGTTGTTCTTT. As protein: CASSLSGQGKLFF.

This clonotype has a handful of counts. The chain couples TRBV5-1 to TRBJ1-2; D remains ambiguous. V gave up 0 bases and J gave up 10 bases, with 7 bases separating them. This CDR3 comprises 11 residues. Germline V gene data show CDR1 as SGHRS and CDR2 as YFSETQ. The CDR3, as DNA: TGCGCCAGCAGCTTGGATGAGGTCTACACCTTC. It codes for CASSLDEVYTF.

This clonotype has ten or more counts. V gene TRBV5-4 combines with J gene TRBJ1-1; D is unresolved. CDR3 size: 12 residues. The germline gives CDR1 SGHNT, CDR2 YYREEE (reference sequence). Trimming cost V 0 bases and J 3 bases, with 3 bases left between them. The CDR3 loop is CASSLEDTEAFF. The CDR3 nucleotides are TGTGCCAGCAGCTTGGAGGACACTGAAGCTTTCTTT.

For the CDR3, the DNA is TGTGCCAGCAGTAGGGCAGCCCCCACTGAAGCTTTCTTT. This translates into CASSRAAPTEAFF. V and J are TRBV27 and TRBJ1-1; D remains ambiguous. V dropped 5 bases and J dropped 4 bases, with 11 bases sitting between them. In germline, CDR1 is MNHEY, CDR2 SMNVEV (reference sequence). The CDR3 runs 13 residues.

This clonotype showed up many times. In DNA, the CDR3 is TGCGCCAGCAGCGGTTCCAGCCTCCCGGGCACCGGGGAGCTGTTTTTT. Translation: CASSGSSLPGTGELFF. The V gene is TRBV5-1, the J gene TRBJ2-2; D remains unclear. V lost 4 bases to trimming and J lost 4 bases, with 17 bases between them. The length of the CDR3 is 16 residues. Germline loops: CDR1 SGHRS, CDR2 YFSETQ. Together with reference TRBV5-1 and TRBJ2-2, the CDR3 gives the full variable domain: KAGVTQTPRYLIKTRGQQVTLSCSPISGHRSVSWYQQTPGQGLQFLFEYFSETQRNKGNFPGRFSGRQFSNSRSEMNVSTLELGDSALYLCASSGSSLPGTGELFFGEGSRLTVL.

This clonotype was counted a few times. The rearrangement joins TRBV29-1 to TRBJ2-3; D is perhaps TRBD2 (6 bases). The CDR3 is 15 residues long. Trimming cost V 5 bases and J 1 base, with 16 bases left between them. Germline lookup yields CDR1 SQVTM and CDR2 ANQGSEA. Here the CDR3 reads CSVSSPGGGTDTQYF. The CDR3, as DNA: TGCAGCGTTTCCTCCCCCGGGGGAGGCACAGATACGCAGTATTTT.

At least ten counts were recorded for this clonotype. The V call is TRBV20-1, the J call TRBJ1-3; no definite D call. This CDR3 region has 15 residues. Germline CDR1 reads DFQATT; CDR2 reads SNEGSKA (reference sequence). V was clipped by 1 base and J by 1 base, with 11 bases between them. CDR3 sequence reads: CSARVDLGSGNTIYF. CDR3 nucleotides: TGCAGTGCTAGAGTAGATCTGGGTTCTGGAAACACCATATATTTT.

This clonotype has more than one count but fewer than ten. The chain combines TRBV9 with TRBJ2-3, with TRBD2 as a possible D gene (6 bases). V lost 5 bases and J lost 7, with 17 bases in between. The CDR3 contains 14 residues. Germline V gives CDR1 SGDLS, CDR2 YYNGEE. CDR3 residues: CASSADAGINTQYF. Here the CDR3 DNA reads TGTGCCAGCAGTGCTGATGCGGGGATAAATACGCAGTATTTT.

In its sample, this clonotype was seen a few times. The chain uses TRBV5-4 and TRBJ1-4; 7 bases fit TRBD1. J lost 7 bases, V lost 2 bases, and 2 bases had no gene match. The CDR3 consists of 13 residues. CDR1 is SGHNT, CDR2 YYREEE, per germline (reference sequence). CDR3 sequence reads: CASSLGTAEKLFF. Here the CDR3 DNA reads TGTGCCAGCAGCTTAGGGACAGCTGAAAAACTGTTTTTT.

CDR3 coding DNA: TGCAGCGTCCCACGTGGGAGAGGATTCACAGATACGCAGTATTTT. This translates into CSVPRGRGFTDTQYF. This sequence joins TRBV29-1 and TRBJ2-3; D possibly corresponds to TRBD2 (5 bases). The CDR3 consists of 15 residues. Looked up from germline, CDR1 is SQVTM and CDR2 is ANQGSEA. Trimming pared 6 bases from V and 2 bases from J, leaving 18 bases between.

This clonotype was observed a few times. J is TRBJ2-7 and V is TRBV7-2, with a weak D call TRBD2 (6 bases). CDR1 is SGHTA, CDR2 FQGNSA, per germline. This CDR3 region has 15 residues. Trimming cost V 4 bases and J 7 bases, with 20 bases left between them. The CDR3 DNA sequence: TGTGCCAGCAGCTCGAGACGGGACTTGGGTTGGGAGCAGTACTTC. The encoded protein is CASSSRRDLGWEQYF.

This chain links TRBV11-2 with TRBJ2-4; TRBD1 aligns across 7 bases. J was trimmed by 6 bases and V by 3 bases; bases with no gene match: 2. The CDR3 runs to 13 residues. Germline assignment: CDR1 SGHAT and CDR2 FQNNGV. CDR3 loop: CASSLGQPNIQYF. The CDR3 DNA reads TGTGCCAGCAGCTTGGGACAGCCAAACATTCAGTACTTC.

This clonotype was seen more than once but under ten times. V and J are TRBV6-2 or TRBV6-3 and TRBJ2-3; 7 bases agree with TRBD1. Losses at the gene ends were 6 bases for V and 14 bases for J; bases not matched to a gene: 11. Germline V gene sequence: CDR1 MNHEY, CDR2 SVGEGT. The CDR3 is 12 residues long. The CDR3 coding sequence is TGTGCCAGCAGCCTAGAAGGGACAGTCCGGTATTTT. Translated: CASSLEGTVRYF.

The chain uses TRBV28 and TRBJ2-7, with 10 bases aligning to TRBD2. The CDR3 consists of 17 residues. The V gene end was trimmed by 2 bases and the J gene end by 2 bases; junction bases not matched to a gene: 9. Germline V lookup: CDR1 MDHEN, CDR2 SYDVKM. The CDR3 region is CASSLAPPGLAAYEQYF. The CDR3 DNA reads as TGTGCCAGCAGTTTAGCCCCACCTGGACTAGCGGCCTACGAGCAGTACTTC.

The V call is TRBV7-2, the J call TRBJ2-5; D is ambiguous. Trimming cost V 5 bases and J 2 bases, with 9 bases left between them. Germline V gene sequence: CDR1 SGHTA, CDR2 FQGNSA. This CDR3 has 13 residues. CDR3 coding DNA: TGTGCCAGCAGCAGACCGGTACAAGAGACCCAGTACTTC. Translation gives CASSRPVQETQYF.

As DNA, the CDR3 is TGTGCCAGCCTTAGAACAGGGGGCGCCGGGGATGGCTACACCTTC. Translation gives CASLRTGGAGDGYTF. The chain is built from TRBV6-5 and TRBJ1-2, with 9 bases identical to TRBD1. With 8 bases clipped from V and 6 bases from J, the junction kept 13 bases outside the gene matches. Germline CDR1 and CDR2: MNHEY and SVGAGI. The CDR3 has 15 amino acids.

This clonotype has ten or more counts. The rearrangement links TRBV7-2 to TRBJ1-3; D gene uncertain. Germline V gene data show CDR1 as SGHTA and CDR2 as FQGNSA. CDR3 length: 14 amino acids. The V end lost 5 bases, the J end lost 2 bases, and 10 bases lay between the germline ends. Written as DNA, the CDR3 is TGTGCCAGCAGCCGCAACGGAGCTGGAAACACCATATATTTT. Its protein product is CASSRNGAGNTIYF.

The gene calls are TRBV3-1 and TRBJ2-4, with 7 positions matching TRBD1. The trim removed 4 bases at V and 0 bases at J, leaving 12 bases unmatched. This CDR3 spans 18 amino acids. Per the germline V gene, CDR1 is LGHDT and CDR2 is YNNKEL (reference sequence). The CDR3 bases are TGTGCCAGCAGCCGCTTCGCCGGGACAGATCTAGCCAAAAACATTCAGTACTTC. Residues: CASSRFAGTDLAKNIQYF.

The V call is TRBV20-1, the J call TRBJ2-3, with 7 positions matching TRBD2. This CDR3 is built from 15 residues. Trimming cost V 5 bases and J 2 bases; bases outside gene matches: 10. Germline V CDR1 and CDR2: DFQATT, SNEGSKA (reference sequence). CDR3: CSAPPVGTTTDTQYF. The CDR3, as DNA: TGCAGTGCTCCGCCAGTTGGGACTACCACAGATACGCAGTATTTT.

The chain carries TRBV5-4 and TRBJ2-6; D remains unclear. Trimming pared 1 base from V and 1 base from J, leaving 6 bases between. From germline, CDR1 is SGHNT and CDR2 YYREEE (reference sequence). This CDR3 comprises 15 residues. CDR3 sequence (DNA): TGTGCCAGCAGCTTGCTGAAATCTGGGGCCAACGTCCTGACTTTC. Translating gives CASSLLKSGANVLTF.

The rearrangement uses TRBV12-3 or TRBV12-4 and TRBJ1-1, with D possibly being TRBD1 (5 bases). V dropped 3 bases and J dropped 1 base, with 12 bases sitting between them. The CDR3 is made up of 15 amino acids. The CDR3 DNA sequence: TGTGCCAGCAGTTTTGATCCGAGGGGGAACACTGAAGCTTTCTTT. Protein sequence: CASSFDPRGNTEAFF.

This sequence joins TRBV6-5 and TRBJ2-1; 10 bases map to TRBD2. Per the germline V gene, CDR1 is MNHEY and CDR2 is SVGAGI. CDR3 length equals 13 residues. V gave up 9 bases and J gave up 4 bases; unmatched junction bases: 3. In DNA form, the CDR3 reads TGTGCCAGTCGGACTAGCGGTTACAATGAGCAGTTCTTC. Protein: CASRTSGYNEQFF.

CDR3 amino acids: CASNPGGRRTGELFF. The CDR3 DNA reads TGTGCCAGCAACCCAGGGGGGCGTAGGACCGGGGAGCTGTTTTTT. The chain has TRBV28 and TRBJ2-2; the D gene is possibly TRBD1 (7 bases). This CDR3 is 15 amino acids long. V lost 7 bases to trimming and J lost 5 bases, with 17 bases between them. Germline CDR1 MDHEN, CDR2 SYDVKM. Full variable domain (missing parts from reference TRBV28 and TRBJ2-2): DVKVTQSSRYLVKRTGEKVFLECVQDMDHENMFWYRQDPGLGLRLIYFSYDVKMKEKGDIPEGYSVSREKKERFSLILESASTNQTSMYLCASNPGGRRTGELFFGEGSRLTVL.

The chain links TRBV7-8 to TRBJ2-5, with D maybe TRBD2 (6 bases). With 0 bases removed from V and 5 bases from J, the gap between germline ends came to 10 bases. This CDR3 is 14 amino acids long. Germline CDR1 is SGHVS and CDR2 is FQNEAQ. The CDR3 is CASSLASRGETQYF. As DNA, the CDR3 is TGTGCCAGCAGCTTAGCATCTCGGGGGGAGACCCAGTACTTC.

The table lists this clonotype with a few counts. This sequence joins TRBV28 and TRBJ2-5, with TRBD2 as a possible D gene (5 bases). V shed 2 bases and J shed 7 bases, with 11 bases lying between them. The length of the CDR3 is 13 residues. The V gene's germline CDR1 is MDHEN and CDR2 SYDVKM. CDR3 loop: CASSLPLRGTQYF. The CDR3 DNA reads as TGTGCCAGCAGTTTACCCCTCCGGGGGACCCAGTACTTC.

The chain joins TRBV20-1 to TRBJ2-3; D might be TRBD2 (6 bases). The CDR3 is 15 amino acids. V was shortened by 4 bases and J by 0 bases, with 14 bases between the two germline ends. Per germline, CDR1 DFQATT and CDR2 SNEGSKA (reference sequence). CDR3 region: CSAKDSSVSTDTQYF. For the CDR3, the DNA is TGCAGTGCTAAAGACTCTAGCGTAAGCACAGATACGCAGTATTTT.